A single sample gave rise to the 17 T cell receptor beta chains below, sequenced in a study of T cell changes during pregnancy in multiple sclerosis. Generated by immunoSEQ multiplex PCR, the TCRdb table keeps only in-frame clones and is missing some. Found here are 100,000 to 150,000 clones, under 95% of them singletons; the top ten hold roughly 6.2%. The starting material was peripheral blood, obtained before pregnancy. The receptors shown here come from a female donor with multiple sclerosis, enrolled in a pregnancy study.

The chain carries TRBV6-1 and TRBJ2-5, with 7 positions matching TRBD1. From germline, CDR1 is MNHNS and CDR2 SASEGT. This CDR3 has 12 amino acids. The junction had 9 bases not matched to a gene; V was cut back by 10 bases and J by 7 bases. In DNA form, the CDR3 reads TGTGCCACGGGACACCCAGGGGGGACCCAGTACTTC. This sequence encodes CATGHPGGTQYF.

The V and J genes are TRBV20-1 and TRBJ1-1, with TRBD1 matching over 7 bases. The ends lost 6 bases at V and 12 bases at J; junction bases unmatched: 10. The CDR3 loop spans 11 amino acids. Germline lookup yields CDR1 DFQATT and CDR2 SNEGSKA (reference sequence). CDR3 residues: CSAIDRERTFF. The CDR3 DNA reads TGCAGTGCAATAGACAGGGAGCGAACTTTCTTT.

The chain uses TRBV5-1 and TRBJ2-2; 9 bases fit TRBD1. CDR1 SGHRS and CDR2 YFSETQ come from the germline V gene. The CDR3 is made up of 15 amino acids. The V gene end was trimmed by 2 bases and the J gene end by 3 bases; junction bases not matched to a gene: 2. The CDR3 reads CASSFGDRDTGELFF. CDR3 DNA: TGCGCCAGCAGCTTTGGGGACAGGGACACCGGGGAGCTGTTTTTT.

This chain uses TRBV5-1 with TRBJ2-5, with 7 bases fitting TRBD2. V was clipped by 4 bases and J by 5 bases; unmatched bases: 14. The CDR3 loop spans 16 amino acids. Per the germline V gene, CDR1 is SGHRS and CDR2 is YFSETQ. The CDR3 region has the DNA TGCGCCAGCAGCAAACTAGCGTCTGAGGGCGGGGAGACCCAGTACTTC. Translated, it gives CASSKLASEGGETQYF.

This clone was observed a single time. The V gene is TRBV5-4, the J gene TRBJ2-7, with TRBD1 identical over 11 bases. With 4 bases clipped from V and 2 bases from J, the junction kept 5 bases outside the gene matches. Germline assignment: CDR1 SGHNT and CDR2 YYREEE (reference sequence). The CDR3 is made up of 15 amino acids. The CDR3 sequence: CASSQGQGGTYEQYF. CDR3 nucleotides: TGTGCCAGCAGCCAGGGACAGGGGGGGACCTACGAGCAGTACTTC. Complete variable domain (other parts from reference TRBV5-4 and TRBJ2-7): ETGVTQSPTHLIKTRGQQVTLRCSSQSGHNTVSWYQQALGQGPQFIFQYYREEENGRGNFPPRFSGLQFPNYSSELNVNALELDDSALYLCASSQGQGGTYEQYFGPGTRLTVT.

The genes are TRBV7-2 and TRBJ2-2; 8 positions agree with TRBD1. Germline CDR1 is SGHTA and CDR2 is FQGNSA. CDR3 length: 16 residues. The junction had 10 bases not matched to a gene; V was cut back by 5 bases and J by 5 bases. CDR3 nucleotides: TGTGCCAGCAGCCCAGGTCGGACAGGGTGGACCGGGGAGCTGTTTTTT. Protein sequence: CASSPGRTGWTGELFF. The whole variable domain, remainder taken from reference TRBV7-2 and TRBJ2-2, is GAGVSQSPSNKVTEKGKDVELRCDPISGHTALYWYRQSLGQGLEFLIYFQGNSAPDKSGLPSDRFSAERTGGSVSTLTIQRTQQEDSAVYLCASSPGRTGWTGELFFGEGSRLTVL.

The CDR3 reads CASRLTTSSYNEQFF. The CDR3 nucleotides read TGTGCAAGTCGCTTAACCACCAGCTCCTACAATGAGCAGTTCTTC. V gene TRBV12-2 combines with J gene TRBJ2-1; TRBD1 is the table's D call and was not checked against the DNA. TRBV12-2 is shown as a pseudogene. CDR3 length equals 15 residues.

V and J are TRBV10-3 and TRBJ1-1; weak D call: TRBD1 (5 bases). The V gene's germline CDR1 is ENHRY and CDR2 SYGVKD. There are 13 residues in the CDR3. V was shortened by 10 bases and J by 10 bases, with 22 bases between the two germline ends. Written as DNA, the CDR3 is TGTGCCACCCTGGGTGGGTTAGGCGGGGGAGCTTTCTTT. Protein sequence: CATLGGLGGGAFF.

V is TRBV29-1 and J is TRBJ2-3; 8 bases fit TRBD2. Germline V gives CDR1 SQVTM, CDR2 ANQGSEA. The ends lost 6 bases at V and 9 bases at J; junction bases unmatched: 5. This CDR3 has 11 residues. The CDR3 here is CSVHLAGTQYF. CDR3 coding DNA: TGCAGCGTCCACCTAGCGGGCACGCAGTATTTT.

The chain joins TRBV5-4 to TRBJ1-4; TRBD1 matches 7 bases. The CDR3 length is 14 residues. Per germline, CDR1 SGHNT and CDR2 YYREEE (reference sequence). The V gene end was trimmed by 0 bases and the J gene end by 8 bases; junction bases not matched to a gene: 4. The CDR3 sequence is CASSLGQGKEKLFF. For the CDR3, the DNA is TGTGCCAGCAGCTTGGGACAGGGAAAAGAAAAACTGTTTTTT.

The table lists this clone with a count of one. CDR3 nucleotides: TGTGCCAGCAGCAAAGAACCAGCGGGAGACCACAATGAGCAGTTCTTC. Amino acids: CASSKEPAGDHNEQFF. The V call is TRBV21-1, the J call TRBJ2-1; TRBD2 is taken as the D call from the table, unchecked against the DNA. TRBV21-1 is a pseudogene. The CDR3 extends over 16 amino acids.

This clone was seen a few times. The chain is built from TRBV27 and TRBJ2-5, with a possible D match to TRBD2 (6 bases). The CDR3 consists of 13 residues. Per germline, CDR1 MNHEY and CDR2 SMNVEV (reference sequence). V lost 3 bases and J 6 bases, leaving 11 bases between the germline ends. CDR3 region: CASSFREEKTQYF. CDR3 sequence (DNA): TGTGCCAGCAGTTTTAGGGAGGAAAAGACCCAGTACTTC.

This clone was seen just once. The V and J genes are TRBV4-1 and TRBJ2-7; 11 bases agree with TRBD1. Trimming cost V 4 bases and J 7 bases; bases outside gene matches: 12. This CDR3 is built from 16 residues. Germline V gene lookup returns CDR1 MGHRA and CDR2 YSYEKL. The CDR3 DNA reads TGCGCCAGCAGCCGAACCCAAGGACAGGGGGCGGGGGAGCAGTACTTC. This translates into CASSRTQGQGAGEQYF.

The chain employs TRBV19 and TRBJ2-7; 10 bases map to TRBD1. Germline CDR1 reads LNHDA; CDR2 reads SQIVND (reference sequence). The CDR3 runs 15 residues. V was clipped by 1 base and J by 4 bases; unmatched bases: 4. CDR3 amino acids: CASSIGQGARYEQYF. Here the CDR3 DNA reads TGTGCCAGTAGTATAGGACAGGGGGCGCGTTACGAGCAGTACTTC.

This rearrangement joins TRBV11-3 to TRBJ1-1, with 7 bases identical to TRBD1. V was clipped by 6 bases and J by 4 bases; unmatched bases: 11. Germline values: CDR1 SGHNT, CDR2 YENEEA. The CDR3 is 15 residues long. In DNA form, the CDR3 reads TGTGCCAGCAGGCTGAGGTCCCGGACAGGCACTGAAGCTTTCTTT. As protein: CASRLRSRTGTEAFF.

This chain joins TRBV6-5 and TRBJ2-7; D may be TRBD1 (6 bases). This CDR3 comprises 11 residues. CDR1 is MNHEY, CDR2 SVGAGI, per germline. V was trimmed by 10 bases and J by 2 bases, leaving 9 bases between them. The CDR3: CATGTTYEQYF. The CDR3 nucleotides read TGTGCCACCGGGACAACCTACGAGCAGTACTTC.

The gene calls are TRBV6-5 and TRBJ2-7; D remains unclear. CDR1 and CDR2 (germline): MNHEY, SVGAGI. V gave up 5 bases and J gave up 6 bases, with 17 bases separating them. This CDR3 is 14 amino acids long. Here the CDR3 reads CASSPPTHLIEQYF. Written as DNA, the CDR3 is TGTGCCAGCAGTCCCCCGACTCATTTAATCGAGCAGTACTTC.